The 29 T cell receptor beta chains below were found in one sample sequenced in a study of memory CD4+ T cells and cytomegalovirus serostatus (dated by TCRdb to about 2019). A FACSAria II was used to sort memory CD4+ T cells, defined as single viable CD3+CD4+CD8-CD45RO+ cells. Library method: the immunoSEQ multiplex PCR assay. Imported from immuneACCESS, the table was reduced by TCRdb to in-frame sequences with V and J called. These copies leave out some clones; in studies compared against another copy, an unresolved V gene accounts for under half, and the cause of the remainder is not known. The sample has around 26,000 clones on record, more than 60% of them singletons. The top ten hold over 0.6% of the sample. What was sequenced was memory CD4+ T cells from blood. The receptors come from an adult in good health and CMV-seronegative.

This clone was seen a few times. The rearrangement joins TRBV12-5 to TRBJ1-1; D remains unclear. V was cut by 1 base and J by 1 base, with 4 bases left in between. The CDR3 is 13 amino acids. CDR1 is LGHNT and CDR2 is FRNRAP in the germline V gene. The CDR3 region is CASGLGENTEAFF. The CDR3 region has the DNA TGTGCTAGTGGTTTGGGGGAGAACACTGAAGCTTTCTTT.

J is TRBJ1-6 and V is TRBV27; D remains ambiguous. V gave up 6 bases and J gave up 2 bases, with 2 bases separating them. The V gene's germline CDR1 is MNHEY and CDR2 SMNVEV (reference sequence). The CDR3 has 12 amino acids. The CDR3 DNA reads TGTGCCAGCAGCCCCTATAATTCACCCCTCCACTTT. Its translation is CASSPYNSPLHF.

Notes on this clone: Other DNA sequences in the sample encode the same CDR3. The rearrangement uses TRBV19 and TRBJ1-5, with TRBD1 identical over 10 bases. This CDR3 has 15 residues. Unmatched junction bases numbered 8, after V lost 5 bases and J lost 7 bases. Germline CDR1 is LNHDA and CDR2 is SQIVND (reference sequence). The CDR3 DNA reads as TGTGCCAGTAGTTCGACAGGGGGCGCGGGACAGCCCCAGCATTTT. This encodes CASSSTGGAGQPQHF.

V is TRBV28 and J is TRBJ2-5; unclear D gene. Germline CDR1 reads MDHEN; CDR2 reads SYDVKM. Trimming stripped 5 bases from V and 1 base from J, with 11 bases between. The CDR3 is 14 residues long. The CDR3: CASSAVDGQETQYF. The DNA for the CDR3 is TGTGCCAGCAGTGCCGTGGACGGCCAAGAGACCCAGTACTTC.

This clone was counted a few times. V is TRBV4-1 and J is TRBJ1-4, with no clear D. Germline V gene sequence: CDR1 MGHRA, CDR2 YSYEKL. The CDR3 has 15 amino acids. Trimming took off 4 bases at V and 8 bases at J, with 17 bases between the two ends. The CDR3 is CASSPPGPNQEKLFF. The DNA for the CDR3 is TGCGCCAGCAGCCCTCCCGGGCCGAATCAGGAAAAACTGTTTTTT.

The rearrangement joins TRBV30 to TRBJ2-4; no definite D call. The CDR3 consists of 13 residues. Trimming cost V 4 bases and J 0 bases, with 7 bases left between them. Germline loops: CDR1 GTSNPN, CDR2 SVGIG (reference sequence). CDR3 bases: TGTGCCTGGACTGATCTAGCCAAAAACATTCAGTACTTC. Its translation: CAWTDLAKNIQYF. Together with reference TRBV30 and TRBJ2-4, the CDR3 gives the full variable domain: SQTIHQWPATLVQPVGSPLSLECTVEGTSNPNLYWYRQAAGRGLQLLFYSVGIGQISSEVPQNLSASRPQDRQFILSSKKLLLSDSGFYLCAWTDLAKNIQYFGAGTRLSVL.

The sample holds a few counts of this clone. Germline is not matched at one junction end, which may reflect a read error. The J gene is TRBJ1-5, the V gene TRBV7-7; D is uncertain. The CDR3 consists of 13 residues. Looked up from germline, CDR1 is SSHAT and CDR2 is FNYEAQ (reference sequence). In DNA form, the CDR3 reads TGTGCTAGCAGCGAAGGAGAGAATCAGCCCCAGCATTTT. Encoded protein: CASSEGENQPQHF.

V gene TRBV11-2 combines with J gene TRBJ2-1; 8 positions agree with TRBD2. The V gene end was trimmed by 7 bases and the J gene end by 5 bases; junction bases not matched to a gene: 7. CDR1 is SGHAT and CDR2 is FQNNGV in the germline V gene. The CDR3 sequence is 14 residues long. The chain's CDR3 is CASTQSGGNNEQFF. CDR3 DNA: TGTGCCAGCACCCAATCGGGAGGGAACAATGAGCAGTTCTTC.

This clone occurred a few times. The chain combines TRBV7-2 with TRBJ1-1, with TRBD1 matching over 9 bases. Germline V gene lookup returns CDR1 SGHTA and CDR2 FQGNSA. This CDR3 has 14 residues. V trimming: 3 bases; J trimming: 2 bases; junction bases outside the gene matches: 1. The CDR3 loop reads CASSLGQGNTEAFF. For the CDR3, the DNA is TGTGCCAGCAGCTTGGGACAGGGAAACACTGAAGCTTTCTTT.

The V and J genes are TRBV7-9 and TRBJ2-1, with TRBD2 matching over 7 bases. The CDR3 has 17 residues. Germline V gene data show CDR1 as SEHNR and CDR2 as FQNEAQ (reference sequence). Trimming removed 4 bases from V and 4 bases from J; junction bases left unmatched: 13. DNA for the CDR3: TGTGCCAGCAGCTCTCGGAAATCCGGGACTATATACAATGAGCAGTTCTTC. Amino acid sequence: CASSSRKSGTIYNEQFF.

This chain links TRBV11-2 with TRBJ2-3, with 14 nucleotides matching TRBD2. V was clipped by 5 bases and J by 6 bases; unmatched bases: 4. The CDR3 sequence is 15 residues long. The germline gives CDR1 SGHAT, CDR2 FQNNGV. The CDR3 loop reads CASSAGLAGVDTQYF. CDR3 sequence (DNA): TGTGCCAGCAGCGCGGGACTAGCGGGGGTTGATACGCAGTATTTT.

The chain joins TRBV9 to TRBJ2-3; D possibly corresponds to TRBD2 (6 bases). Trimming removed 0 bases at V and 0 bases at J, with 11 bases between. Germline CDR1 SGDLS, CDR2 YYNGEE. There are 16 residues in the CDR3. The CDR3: CASSVGVAASTDTQYF. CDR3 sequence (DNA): TGTGCCAGCAGCGTAGGCGTAGCGGCTAGCACAGATACGCAGTATTTT.

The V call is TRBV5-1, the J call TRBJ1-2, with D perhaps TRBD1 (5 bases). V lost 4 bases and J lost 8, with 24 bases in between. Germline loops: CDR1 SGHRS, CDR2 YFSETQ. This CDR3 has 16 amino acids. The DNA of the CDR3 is TGCGCCAGCAGCACGGAAATTTGGACATCCCTGGAGGGCTACACCTTC. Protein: CASSTEIWTSLEGYTF.

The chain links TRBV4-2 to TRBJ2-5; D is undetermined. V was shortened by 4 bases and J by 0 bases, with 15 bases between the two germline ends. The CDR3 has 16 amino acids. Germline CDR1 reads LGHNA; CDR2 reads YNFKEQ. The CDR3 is CASSPNPGRDQETQYF. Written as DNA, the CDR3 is TGTGCCAGCAGCCCCAACCCAGGTCGGGACCAAGAGACCCAGTACTTC.

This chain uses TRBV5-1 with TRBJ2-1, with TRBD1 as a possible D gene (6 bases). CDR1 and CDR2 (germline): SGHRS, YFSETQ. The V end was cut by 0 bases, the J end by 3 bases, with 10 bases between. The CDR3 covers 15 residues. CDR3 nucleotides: TGCGCCAGCAGCTTGGTGGGGGCCGGCTACAATGAGCAGTTCTTC. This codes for CASSLVGAGYNEQFF.

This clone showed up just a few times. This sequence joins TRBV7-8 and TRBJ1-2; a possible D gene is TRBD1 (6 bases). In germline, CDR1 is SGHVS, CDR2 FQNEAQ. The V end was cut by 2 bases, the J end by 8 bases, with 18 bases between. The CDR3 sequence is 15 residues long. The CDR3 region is CASSLFSTGREGYTF. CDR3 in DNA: TGTGCCAGCAGCTTATTCTCCACAGGGAGGGAGGGCTACACCTTC.

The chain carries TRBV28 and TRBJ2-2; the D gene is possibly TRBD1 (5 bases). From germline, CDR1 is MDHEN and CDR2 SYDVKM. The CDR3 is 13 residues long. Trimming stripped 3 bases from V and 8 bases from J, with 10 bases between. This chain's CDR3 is CASSFQGTGELFF. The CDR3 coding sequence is TGTGCCAGCAGTTTCCAGGGAACGGGGGAGCTGTTTTTT.

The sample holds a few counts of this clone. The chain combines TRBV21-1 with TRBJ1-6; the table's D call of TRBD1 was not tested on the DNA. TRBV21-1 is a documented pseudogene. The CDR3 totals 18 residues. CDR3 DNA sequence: TGTGCCAGCAGCAAATCAGGGATTTGCAGGGGGCAGGATTCACCCCTCCACTTT. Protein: CASSKSGICRGQDSPLHF.

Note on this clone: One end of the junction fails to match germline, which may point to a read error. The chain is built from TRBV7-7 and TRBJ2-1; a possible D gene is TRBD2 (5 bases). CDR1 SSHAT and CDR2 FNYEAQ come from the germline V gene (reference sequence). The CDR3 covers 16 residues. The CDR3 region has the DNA TGTGCTAGCAGCTTAGAGTCAGGAGGCCCATACAATGAGCAGTTCTTC. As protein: CASSLESGGPYNEQFF.

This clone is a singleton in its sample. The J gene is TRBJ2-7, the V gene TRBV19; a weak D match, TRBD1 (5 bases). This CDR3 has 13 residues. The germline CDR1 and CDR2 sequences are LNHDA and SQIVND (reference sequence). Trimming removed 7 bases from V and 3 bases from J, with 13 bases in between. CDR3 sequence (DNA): TGTGCCAGTATGGGAACCCAGGGCTACGAGCAGTACTTC. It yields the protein CASMGTQGYEQYF.

CDR3 nucleotide sequence: TGTGCCATCAGTCCGACAGGGGTAGCACTGTTTTTT. This gives the protein CAISPTGVALFF. The chain joins TRBV10-3 to TRBJ1-4, with TRBD1 matching over 8 bases. Germline lookup yields CDR1 ENHRY and CDR2 SYGVKD. Losses at the gene ends were 5 bases for V and 13 bases for J; bases not matched to a gene: 6. The CDR3 loop spans 12 amino acids.

This chain's CDR3 is CASTREAGRYGYTF. In nucleotides, the CDR3 is TGTGCCAGCACAAGGGAGGCAGGGAGGTATGGCTACACCTTC. The chain recombines TRBV6-6 with TRBJ1-2, with a possible D match to TRBD1 (5 bases). Germline-derived CDR1 and CDR2 are MNHNY and SVGAGI (reference sequence). The CDR3 has 14 residues. V was shortened by 7 bases and J by 5 bases, with 17 bases between the two germline ends.

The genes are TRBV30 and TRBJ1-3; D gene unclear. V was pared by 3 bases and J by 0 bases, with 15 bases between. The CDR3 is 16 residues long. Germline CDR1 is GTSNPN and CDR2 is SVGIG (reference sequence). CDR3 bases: TGTGCCTGGAGGTTTGGACGGCGTGTCTCTGGAAACACCATATATTTT. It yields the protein CAWRFGRRVSGNTIYF.

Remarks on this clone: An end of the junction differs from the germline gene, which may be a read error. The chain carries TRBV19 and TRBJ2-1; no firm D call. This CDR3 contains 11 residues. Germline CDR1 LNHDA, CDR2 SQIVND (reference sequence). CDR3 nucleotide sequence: TGTGCCAGTAGTCTAGATAATGAGCAGTTCTTC. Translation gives CASSLDNEQFF.

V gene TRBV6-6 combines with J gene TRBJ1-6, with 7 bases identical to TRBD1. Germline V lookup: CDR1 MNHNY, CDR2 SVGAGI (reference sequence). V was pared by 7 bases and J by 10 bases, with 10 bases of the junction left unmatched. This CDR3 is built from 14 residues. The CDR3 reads CASTGQVLISPLHF. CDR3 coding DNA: TGTGCCAGCACCGGACAGGTTCTCATATCACCCCTCCACTTT.

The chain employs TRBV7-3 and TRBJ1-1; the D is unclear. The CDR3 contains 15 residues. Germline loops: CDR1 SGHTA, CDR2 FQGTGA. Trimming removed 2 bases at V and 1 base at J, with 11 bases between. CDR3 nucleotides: TGTGCCAGCAGCTTATTAGGGTTGCGGAACACTGAAGCTTTCTTT. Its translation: CASSLLGLRNTEAFF.

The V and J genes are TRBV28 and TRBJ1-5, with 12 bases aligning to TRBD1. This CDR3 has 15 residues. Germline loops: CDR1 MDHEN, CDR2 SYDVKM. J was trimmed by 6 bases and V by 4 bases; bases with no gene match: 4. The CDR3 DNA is TGTGCCAGCAGTTGGGGACAGGGGGCACTTCAGCCCCAGCATTTT. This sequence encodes CASSWGQGALQPQHF.

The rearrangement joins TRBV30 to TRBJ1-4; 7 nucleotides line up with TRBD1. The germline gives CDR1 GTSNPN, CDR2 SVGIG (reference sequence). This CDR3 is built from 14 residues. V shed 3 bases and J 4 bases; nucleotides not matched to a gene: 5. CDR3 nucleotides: TGTGCCTGGAGCCCGGGACAGTATAATGAAAAACTGTTTTTT. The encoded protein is CAWSPGQYNEKLFF.

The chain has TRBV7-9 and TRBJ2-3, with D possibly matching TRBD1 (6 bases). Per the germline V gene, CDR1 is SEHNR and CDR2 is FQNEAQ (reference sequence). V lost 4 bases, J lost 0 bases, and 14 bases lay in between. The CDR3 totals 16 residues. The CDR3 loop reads CASSSLGRGSTDTQYF. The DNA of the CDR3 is TGTGCCAGCAGCTCCTTGGGCAGGGGAAGCACAGATACGCAGTATTTT.